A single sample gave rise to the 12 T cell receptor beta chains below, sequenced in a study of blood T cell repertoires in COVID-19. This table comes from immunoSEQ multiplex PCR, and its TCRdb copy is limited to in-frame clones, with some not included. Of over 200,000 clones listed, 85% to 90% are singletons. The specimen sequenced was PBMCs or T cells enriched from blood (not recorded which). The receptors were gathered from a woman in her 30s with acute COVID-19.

This chain's CDR3 is CASSPQGLSNQPQHF. CDR3 coding DNA: TGTGCCAGCTCACCCCAGGGCTTAAGCAATCAGCCCCAGCATTTT. The chain is built from TRBV18 and TRBJ1-5; D perhaps matches TRBD1 (5 bases). The CDR3 is made up of 15 amino acids. The V gene's germline CDR1 is KGHSH and CDR2 LQKENI. V was clipped by 3 bases and J by 1 base, with 10 bases between them.

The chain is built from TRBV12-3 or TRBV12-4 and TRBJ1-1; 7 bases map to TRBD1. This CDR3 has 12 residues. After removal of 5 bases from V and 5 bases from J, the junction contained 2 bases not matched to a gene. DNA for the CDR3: TGTGCCAGCAGTCTGGACAGGACTGAAGCTTTCTTT. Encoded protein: CASSLDRTEAFF.

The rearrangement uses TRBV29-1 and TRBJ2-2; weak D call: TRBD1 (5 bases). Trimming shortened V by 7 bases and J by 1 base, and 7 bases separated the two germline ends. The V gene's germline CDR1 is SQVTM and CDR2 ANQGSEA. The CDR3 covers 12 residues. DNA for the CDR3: TGCAGCGCAACAGGGAACACCGGGGAGCTGTTTTTT. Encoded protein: CSATGNTGELFF.

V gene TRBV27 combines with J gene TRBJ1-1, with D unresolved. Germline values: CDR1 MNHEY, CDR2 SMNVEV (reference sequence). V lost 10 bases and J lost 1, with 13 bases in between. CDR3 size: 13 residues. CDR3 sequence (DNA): TGTGCCACTAAACAGATGGCGAACACTGAAGCTTTCTTT. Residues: CATKQMANTEAFF.

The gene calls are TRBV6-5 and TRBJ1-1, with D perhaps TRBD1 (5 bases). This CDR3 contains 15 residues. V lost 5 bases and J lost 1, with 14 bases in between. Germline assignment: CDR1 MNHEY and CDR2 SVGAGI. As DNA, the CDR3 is TGTGCCAGCAGTCCAGGGACTCTGGGGAACACTGAAGCTTTCTTT. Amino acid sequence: CASSPGTLGNTEAFF.

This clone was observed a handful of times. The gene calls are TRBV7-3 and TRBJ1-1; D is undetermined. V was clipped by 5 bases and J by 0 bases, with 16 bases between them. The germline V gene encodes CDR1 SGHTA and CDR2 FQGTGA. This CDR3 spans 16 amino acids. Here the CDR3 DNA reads TGTGCCAGCAGCCCCGGGCGGGGAAGAATGAACACTGAAGCTTTCTTT. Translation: CASSPGRGRMNTEAFF.

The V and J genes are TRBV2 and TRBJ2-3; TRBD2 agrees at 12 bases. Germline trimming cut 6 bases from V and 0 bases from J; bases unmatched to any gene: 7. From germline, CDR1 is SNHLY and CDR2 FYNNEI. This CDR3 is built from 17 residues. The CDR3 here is CASRETSGGPSTDTQYF. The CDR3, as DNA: TGTGCCAGCAGAGAGACTAGCGGGGGCCCTAGCACAGATACGCAGTATTTT.

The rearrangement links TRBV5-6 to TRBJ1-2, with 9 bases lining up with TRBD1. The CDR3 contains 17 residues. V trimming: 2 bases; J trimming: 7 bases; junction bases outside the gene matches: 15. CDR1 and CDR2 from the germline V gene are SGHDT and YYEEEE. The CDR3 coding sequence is TGTGCCAGCAGCTTCCGGCCCACCGTAGGGACAGGGAGTGGCTACACCTTC. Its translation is CASSFRPTVGTGSGYTF.

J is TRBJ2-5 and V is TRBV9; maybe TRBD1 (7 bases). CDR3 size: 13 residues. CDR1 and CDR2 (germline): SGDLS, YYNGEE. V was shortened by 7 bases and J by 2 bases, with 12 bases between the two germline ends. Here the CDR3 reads CASSGGSQETQYF. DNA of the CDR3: TGTGCCAGCTCAGGGGGGTCACAAGAGACCCAGTACTTC.

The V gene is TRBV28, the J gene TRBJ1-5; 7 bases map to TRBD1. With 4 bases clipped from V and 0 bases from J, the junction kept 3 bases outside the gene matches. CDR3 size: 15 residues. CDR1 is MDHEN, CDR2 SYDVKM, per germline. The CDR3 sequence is CASSSRGNSNQPQHF. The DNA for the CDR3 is TGTGCCAGCAGTTCCAGGGGGAATAGCAATCAGCCCCAGCATTTT.

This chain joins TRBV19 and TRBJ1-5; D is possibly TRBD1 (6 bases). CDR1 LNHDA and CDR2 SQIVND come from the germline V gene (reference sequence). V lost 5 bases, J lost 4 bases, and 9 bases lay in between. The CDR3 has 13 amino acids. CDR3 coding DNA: TGTGCCAGTAGTTCAGGGGTAAATCAGCCCCAGCATTTT. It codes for CASSSGVNQPQHF.

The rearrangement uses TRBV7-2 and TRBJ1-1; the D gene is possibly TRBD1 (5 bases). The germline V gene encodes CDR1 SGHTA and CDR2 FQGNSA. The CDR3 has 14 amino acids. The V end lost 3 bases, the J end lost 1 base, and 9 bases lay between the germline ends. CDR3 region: CASSFDSRNTEAFF. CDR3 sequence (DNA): TGTGCCAGCAGCTTTGACAGCCGGAACACTGAAGCTTTCTTT.